This T cell receptor beta chain was sequenced for a study of early T cells in non-severe SARS-CoV-2 infection. Study-level findings and limits: Missing private and CD4 specificities, VDJdb matching favored anti-spike CD8 responses.

TCRdb called the 5' RACE reads again in MiXCR, with one record for every CDR3 protein. Of approximately 70,000 distinct CDR3 sequences listed, approximately 12% are singletons. The CDR3 consists of 15 residues. V dropped 1 base and J dropped 2 bases, with 11 bases sitting between them. Germline loops: CDR1 SEHNR, CDR2 FQNEAQ (reference sequence). This clonotype came up a few times. What it binds is not known. The receptor's source is an adult who was a healthcare worker with PCR-confirmed SARS-CoV-2 infection or an uninfected control (not recorded which). The chain uses TRBV7-9 and TRBJ1-1; D gene unclear. The sequenced sample was whole blood. DNA for the CDR3: TGTGCCAGCAGCTTAGTCGGGTCCCTAAACACTGAAGCTTTCTTT. Amino acids: CASSLVGSLNTEAFF.